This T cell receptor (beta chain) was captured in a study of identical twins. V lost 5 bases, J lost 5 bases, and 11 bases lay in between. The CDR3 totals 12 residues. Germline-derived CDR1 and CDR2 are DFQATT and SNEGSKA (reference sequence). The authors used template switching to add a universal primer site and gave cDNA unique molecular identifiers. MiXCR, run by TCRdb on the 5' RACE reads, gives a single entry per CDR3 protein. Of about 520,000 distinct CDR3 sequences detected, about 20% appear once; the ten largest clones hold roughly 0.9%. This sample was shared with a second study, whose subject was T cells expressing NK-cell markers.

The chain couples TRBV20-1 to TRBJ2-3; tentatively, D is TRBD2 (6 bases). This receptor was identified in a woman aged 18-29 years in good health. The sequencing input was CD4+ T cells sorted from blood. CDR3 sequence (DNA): TGCAGTGCTCTGAGGGGAGGAGATACGCAGTATTTT. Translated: CSALRGGDTQYF.